This T cell receptor beta chain appears in the sequencing data of a study of cytomegalovirus exposure and HLA in healthy donors. Sequencing used immunoSEQ multiplex PCR; TCRdb keeps in-frame clones, though not all of them. The data hold 130,000 to 150,000 clones, with approximately 89% observed a single time. This CDR3 has 13 amino acids. Germline loops: CDR1 MNHNS, CDR2 SASEGT. With V trimmed by 6 bases and J by 2 bases, 2 bases remained unmatched. The donors formed part of the roughly 110-subject validation cohort, distinct from the roughly 660-subject first cohort. Findings and caveats of the study: A later analysis found first-cohort TCR clusters tended to co-occur in the 110 or so validation repertoires. Investigators reported fewer than 200 TCR beta chains as tied to cytomegalovirus. Reported performance of the classifier showed diagnosis of cytomegalovirus status with high specificity and sensitivity.

Regarding this clone: Its antigen is not identified.

The receptor was isolated from a young man in good health and CMV-seronegative. The chain links TRBV6-1 to TRBJ2-7; TRBD1 aligns across 9 bases. What was sequenced was PBMCs. CDR3: CASRGTGTYEQYF. The CDR3 DNA reads as TGTGCCAGCAGGGGGACAGGGACCTACGAGCAGTACTTC.